A selection of T cell receptor beta chains follows, all from one sample in a study of blood T cells in healthy people across ages. Each CDR3 protein gets one entry after TCRdb re-called the 5' RACE reads with MiXCR. The table records some 1.1 million distinct CDR3 sequences, less than 45% of them present only once. Sequenced material: blood. These TCRs come from a man between 18 and 35 years old in good health. The CDR3 runs from the conserved cysteine through the conserved F or W. A D gene is named only where the DNA matches it firmly. Clone size is not always given. Where it is, it says once, few, many or a class for expanded clones.

TRBD2 many TRBJ2-3 TRBV9 TGTGCCAGCAGCGTAGACAGCGGGGCCTACACAGATACGCAGTATTTT CASSVDSGAYTDTQYF
TRBD1 few TRBJ1-2 TRBV20-1 TGCAGTGCTAGACAGGGGGCAAACTATGGCTACACCTTC CSARQGANYGYTF
TRBD1 few TRBJ2-7 TRBV29-1 TGCAGCGTTGTGAAGGGTGCAGGGGGATACGAGCAGTACTTC CSVVKGAGGYEQYF
- - TRBJ1-1 TRBV12-3/TRBV12-4 TGTGCCAGCAGTGACGGGACACTTGATGAAACTTTCTTT CASSDGTLDETFF
- few TRBJ1-2 TRBV9 TGTGCCAGCAGGGCCAGGGAAGCCAACTATGGCTACACCTTC CASRAREANYGYTF
TRBD1 - TRBJ1-2 TRBV7-2 TGTGCCAGCAGCGGTTCTGCCCGGGACAGGGATTATAGCTATGGCTACACCTTC CASSGSARDRDYSYGYTF
- few TRBJ2-1 TRBV5-1 TGCGCCAGCAGCTTGGTCCTACTGGATGAGCAGTTCTTC CASSLVLLDEQFF
TRBD1 - TRBJ1-5 TRBV4-1 TGCGCCAGCAGCCCACAGGGGGCTTGGCAGCCCCAGCATTTT CASSPQGAWQPQHF
- few TRBJ2-3 TRBV20-1 TGCAGTGCTGCCAAGGGATGGGGAGGCACAGATACGCAGTATTTT CSAAKGWGGTDTQYF
TRBD1 - TRBJ2-3 TRBV6-1 TGTGCCAGCAGTCAATACACAGGGGTCACAGATACGCAGTATTTT CASSQYTGVTDTQYF
- - TRBJ1-1 TRBV7-2 TGTGCCAGCAGCTTAGGGGGAATCGAGACTGAAGCTTTCTTT CASSLGGIETEAFF
- - TRBJ1-4 TRBV21-1 TGTGCCAGCAGCGAAGCGGGGAGAGGACAGTTTAATGAAAAACTGTTTTTT CASSEAGRGQFNEKLFF
- few TRBJ2-1 TRBV12-3/TRBV12-4 TGTGCCAGCAGTCTCTGCACGGATGAGCAGTTCTTC CASSLCTDEQFF
TRBD2 few TRBJ2-5 TRBV7-2 TGTGCCAGCAGCTTAGTGCCCGGGACTAGCGTAAAAGAGACCCAGTACTTC CASSLVPGTSVKETQYF
- few TRBJ2-3 TRBV12-3/TRBV12-4 TGTGCCAGCAGTTCCGGGACAGTCGGGGGTACGCAGTATTTT CASSSGTVGGTQYF
- few TRBJ1-1 TRBV27 TGTGCCAGCAGTGTATCAGAGGAAACTGAAGCTTTCTTT CASSVSEETEAFF
TRBD1 few TRBJ2-7 TRBV6-6 TGTGCCAGCAAGGACAGGGGCTACGAGCAGTACTTC CASKDRGYEQYF